The next 2 T cell receptor beta chains were all read from a single sample in a study of T cell responses to AZD1222 COVID-19 vaccine. The assay was immunoSEQ multiplex PCR, and TCRdb's table has in-frame clones only and misses some. The sample records 140,000 to 150,000 clones, over 85% being singletons. The specimen comprised peripheral blood, sampled on day 0 of AZD1222 vaccination. All receptors come from an adult in good health.

The CDR3 DNA reads as TGCGCCAGCAGCTTAAGCATTAGCGGTTCGAACACCGGGGAGCTGTTTTTT. Its translation: CASSLSISGSNTGELFF. This sequence joins TRBV5-1 and TRBJ2-2, with D maybe TRBD2 (6 bases). Looked up from germline, CDR1 is SGHRS and CDR2 is YFSETQ. The V and J ends lost 2 bases and 0 bases respectively, with 14 bases between them. The CDR3 covers 17 residues.

The chain recombines TRBV19 with TRBJ2-1; D is perhaps TRBD2 (5 bases). The CDR3 is made up of 15 amino acids. Germline V gene sequence: CDR1 LNHDA, CDR2 SQIVND (reference sequence). V gave up 1 base and J gave up 6 bases, with 13 bases separating them. Here the CDR3 reads CASSIAGLAGNEQFF. The CDR3 DNA sequence: TGTGCCAGTAGTATAGCGGGTCTAGCAGGCAATGAGCAGTTCTTC. Together with reference TRBV19 and TRBJ2-1, the CDR3 gives the full variable domain: DGGITQSPKYLFRKEGQNVTLSCEQNLNHDAMYWYRQDPGQGLRLIYYSQIVNDFQKGDIAEGYSVSREKKESFPLTVTSAQKNPTAFYLCASSIAGLAGNEQFFGPGTRLTVL.